The rows below give T cell receptor beta chains drawn from one sample of a study of CD8 T cells in ankylosing spondylitis. TCRdb itself ran the 5' RACE reads through MiXCR, one entry per CDR3 protein. This table has under 200,000 distinct CDR3 sequences, 9.5% to 13% appearing once. The specimen was blood, either unsorted or a sorted T cell fraction (not recorded which). All receptors derive from a male donor with ankylosing spondylitis or in good health (not recorded which). Both conserved end residues are part of each CDR3. The order of the fields is clone size, V gene, J gene, D gene, CDR3 protein, CDR3 DNA. D genes are given only for firm matches. A row's size may be missing; if present it is once, few, many or a size class.

clone_size: many
v_call: TRBV5-1
j_call: TRBJ2-3
d_call: TRBD1
cdr3_aa: CASSLDAGGPKDTQYF
cdr3_nt: TGCGCCAGCAGCTTGGACGCAGGGGGCCCGAAGGATACGCAGTATTTT

clone_size: .
v_call: TRBV7-2
j_call: TRBJ1-4
d_call: TRBD1
cdr3_aa: CASSPGTGEEKLFF
cdr3_nt: TGTGCCAGCAGCCCCGGGACAGGAGAAGAAAAACTGTTTTTT

clone_size: .
v_call: TRBV7-9
j_call: TRBJ1-2
d_call: .
cdr3_aa: CASSWVDYGYTF
cdr3_nt: TGTGCCAGCAGTTGGGTGGACTATGGCTACACCTTC

clone_size: few
v_call: TRBV7-2
j_call: TRBJ2-3
d_call: .
cdr3_aa: CASSLGRPGLTDTQYF
cdr3_nt: TGTGCCAGCAGCTTAGGGCGGCCGGGCCTCACAGATACGCAGTATTTT

clone_size: .
v_call: TRBV29-1
j_call: TRBJ2-7
d_call: .
cdr3_aa: CSVVRDTSYEQYF
cdr3_nt: TGCAGCGTTGTCCGGGACACCTCCTACGAGCAGTACTTC

clone_size: many
v_call: TRBV5-1
j_call: TRBJ1-2
d_call: TRBD1
cdr3_aa: CASQKTGGLNYGYTF
cdr3_nt: TGCGCCAGCCAAAAGACAGGGGGCCTGAACTATGGCTACACCTTC

clone_size: .
v_call: TRBV20-1
j_call: TRBJ1-4
d_call: .
cdr3_aa: CSARVRGGEKLFF
cdr3_nt: TGCAGTGCTAGAGTCAGGGGAGGCGAAAAACTGTTTTTT

clone_size: few
v_call: TRBV11-2
j_call: TRBJ1-6
d_call: .
cdr3_aa: CASSLTGTNSPLHF
cdr3_nt: TGTGCCAGCAGCTTAACGGGGACTAATTCACCCCTCCACTTT

clone_size: few
v_call: TRBV5-1
j_call: TRBJ1-1
d_call: TRBD1
cdr3_aa: CASSLGPGTGDTEAFF
cdr3_nt: TGCGCCAGCAGCTTGGGACCCGGGACAGGGGATACTGAAGCTTTCTTT

clone_size: many
v_call: TRBV7-8
j_call: TRBJ2-1
d_call: TRBD2
cdr3_aa: CASSPRPAGGSSYNEQFF
cdr3_nt: TGTGCCAGCAGCCCCCGGCCAGCGGGGGGGAGCTCCTACAATGAGCAGTTCTTC

clone_size: many
v_call: TRBV9
j_call: TRBJ2-1
d_call: TRBD2
cdr3_aa: CASSFRLAVISYNEQFF
cdr3_nt: TGTGCCAGCAGCTTCCGACTAGCGGTGATCTCCTACAATGAGCAGTTCTTC

clone_size: few
v_call: TRBV12-3/TRBV12-4
j_call: TRBJ2-7
d_call: .
cdr3_aa: CASSPAFSYEQYF
cdr3_nt: TGTGCCAGCAGTCCTGCTTTTAGCTACGAGCAGTACTTC

clone_size: many
v_call: TRBV9
j_call: TRBJ2-5
d_call: .
cdr3_aa: CASSVARGGETQYF
cdr3_nt: TGTGCCAGCAGCGTAGCAAGGGGGGGAGAGACCCAGTACTTC

clone_size: .
v_call: TRBV20-1
j_call: TRBJ1-5
d_call: .
cdr3_aa: CSASSGSVPAQPQHF
cdr3_nt: TGCAGTGCTAGTAGTGGGAGTGTTCCGGCTCAGCCCCAGCATTTT

clone_size: many
v_call: TRBV5-1
j_call: TRBJ2-7
d_call: TRBD1
cdr3_aa: CASSATSDRVTYEQYF
cdr3_nt: TGCGCCAGCAGCGCAACAAGTGACAGGGTCACCTACGAGCAGTACTTC

clone_size: .
v_call: TRBV7-6
j_call: TRBJ1-6
d_call: TRBD1
cdr3_aa: CASSPGTGRFSQRDSPLHF
cdr3_nt: TGTGCCAGCAGCCCCGGGACAGGGCGTTTCTCCCAGCGGGATTCACCCCTCCACTTT

clone_size: .
v_call: TRBV12-3/TRBV12-4
j_call: TRBJ2-7
d_call: TRBD1
cdr3_aa: CASSLQGTGTGSYEQYF
cdr3_nt: TGTGCCAGCTCACTCCAAGGGACCGGGACAGGGTCCTACGAGCAGTACTTC

clone_size: few
v_call: TRBV7-9
j_call: TRBJ1-4
d_call: .
cdr3_aa: CASSGTGGKLFF
cdr3_nt: TGTGCCAGCAGCGGCACCGGCGGGAAACTGTTTTTT

clone_size: many
v_call: TRBV28
j_call: TRBJ1-4
d_call: TRBD1
cdr3_aa: CASSLPPGTGVEKLFF
cdr3_nt: TGTGCCAGCAGTTTACCTCCCGGGACAGGGGTTGAAAAACTGTTTTTT

clone_size: .
v_call: TRBV5-4
j_call: TRBJ2-1
d_call: TRBD2
cdr3_aa: CASADGGSGRFSGNEQFF
cdr3_nt: TGTGCCAGCGCCGACGGTGGTAGCGGGAGGTTTAGTGGGAATGAGCAGTTCTTC

clone_size: many
v_call: TRBV9
j_call: TRBJ2-7
d_call: TRBD2
cdr3_aa: CASSVTSSGIYEQYF
cdr3_nt: TGTGCCAGCAGCGTAACCTCTAGCGGGATCTACGAGCAGTACTTC

clone_size: many
v_call: TRBV5-1
j_call: TRBJ1-1
d_call: .
cdr3_aa: CASSLAGTLGTEAFF
cdr3_nt: TGCGCCAGCAGCTTGGCGGGCACCCTGGGCACTGAAGCTTTCTTT

clone_size: .
v_call: TRBV20-1
j_call: TRBJ1-1
d_call: TRBD1
cdr3_aa: CSATQGGAGVDTEAFF
cdr3_nt: TGCAGTGCTACCCAGGGGGGGGCAGGGGTGGACACTGAAGCTTTCTTT

clone_size: many
v_call: TRBV28
j_call: TRBJ2-5
d_call: .
cdr3_aa: CASSFGGGETQYF
cdr3_nt: TGTGCCAGCAGTTTCGGGGGCGGGGAGACCCAGTACTTC

clone_size: few
v_call: TRBV9
j_call: TRBJ2-5
d_call: .
cdr3_aa: CASSVVWGGQETQYF
cdr3_nt: TGTGCCAGCAGCGTAGTGTGGGGCGGCCAAGAGACCCAGTACTTC

clone_size: .
v_call: TRBV20-1
j_call: TRBJ1-1
d_call: .
cdr3_aa: CSTRGRGANTEAFF
cdr3_nt: TGCAGTACTAGAGGCAGGGGTGCGAACACTGAAGCTTTCTTT

clone_size: many
v_call: TRBV3-1
j_call: TRBJ2-5
d_call: .
cdr3_aa: CASSQDPTVQETQYF
cdr3_nt: TGTGCCAGCAGCCAAGACCCGACAGTACAAGAGACCCAGTACTTC

clone_size: .
v_call: TRBV3-1
j_call: TRBJ2-2
d_call: TRBD2
cdr3_aa: CASSPRAGGLGGELFF
cdr3_nt: TGTGCCAGCAGCCCGCGGGCCGGGGGGTTAGGCGGGGAGCTGTTTTTT

clone_size: many
v_call: TRBV6-1
j_call: TRBJ2-5
d_call: .
cdr3_aa: CPPRSSCEETQYF
cdr3_nt: TGTCCTCCTCGATCCTCATGCGAAGAGACCCAGTACTTC

clone_size: many
v_call: TRBV5-1
j_call: TRBJ2-7
d_call: .
cdr3_aa: CASSLDTYEQYF
cdr3_nt: TGCGCCAGCAGCCTGGACACCTACGAGCAGTACTTC

clone_size: many
v_call: TRBV10-3
j_call: TRBJ2-7
d_call: TRBD2
cdr3_aa: CAISEPSGGDSYEQYF
cdr3_nt: TGTGCCATCAGTGAACCTAGCGGGGGGGACTCCTACGAGCAGTACTTC

clone_size: many
v_call: TRBV20-1
j_call: TRBJ2-1
d_call: .
cdr3_aa: CSARSHLAFALNEQFF
cdr3_nt: TGCAGTGCTAGATCCCACTTAGCGTTTGCTCTCAATGAGCAGTTCTTC